Listed here are 29 T cell receptor beta chains from one sample, sequenced in a study of blood T cell repertoires in COVID-19. TCRdb's copy holds only in-frame clones and misses some; the assay was immunoSEQ multiplex PCR. This sample yields more than 95,000 clones, of which approximately 71% are seen a single time; 2% to 2.5% belongs to the top ten. What was sequenced was peripheral blood. The source of these receptors is a woman in her seventies with acute or convalescent COVID-19.

In nucleotides, the CDR3 is TGTGCCAGCAGCCTTAGACCCGGACAGGGAAACCCTGAAGCTTTCTTT. Protein product: CASSLRPGQGNPEAFF. The chain has TRBV28 and TRBJ1-1, with 8 bases fitting TRBD1. CDR3 length: 16 residues. J gave up 6 bases and V 6 bases, and 15 bases lay outside the gene matches. The germline V gene has CDR1 MDHEN and CDR2 SYDVKM.

The rearrangement uses TRBV7-9 and TRBJ2-7; 7 bases line up with TRBD2. The V gene end was trimmed by 1 base and the J gene end by 0 bases; junction bases not matched to a gene: 15. The CDR3 sequence is 19 residues long. Germline CDR1 SEHNR, CDR2 FQNEAQ (reference sequence). As DNA, the CDR3 is TGTGCCAGCAGCTTAGGCGACTATTGGGAGGGAACCATCTCCTACGAGCAGTACTTC. This encodes CASSLGDYWEGTISYEQYF.

This chain uses TRBV18 with TRBJ1-4, with TRBD1 identical over 9 bases. This CDR3 comprises 15 residues. After removal of 2 bases from V and 7 bases from J, the junction contained 5 bases not matched to a gene. Germline CDR1 KGHSH, CDR2 LQKENI. CDR3 protein: CASSPLGQGSEKLFF. CDR3 sequence (DNA): TGTGCCAGCTCACCATTGGGACAGGGTAGTGAAAAACTGTTTTTT.

The rearrangement uses TRBV3-1 (or the pseudogene TRBV3-2) and TRBJ2-7; 12 positions agree with TRBD2. The CDR3 has 16 residues. V was pared by 2 bases and J by 2 bases, with 4 bases of the junction left unmatched. CDR1 and CDR2 from the germline V gene are LGHDT and YNNKEL (reference sequence). CDR3 DNA sequence: TGTGCCAGCAGCCAAACTAGCGGGAGGTCCACCTACGAGCAGTACTTC. It is translated as CASSQTSGRSTYEQYF.

The chain links TRBV6-5 to TRBJ1-6; TRBD1 matches 8 bases. Germline CDR1 reads MNHEY; CDR2 reads SVGAGI. CDR3 length: 15 amino acids. V was clipped by 2 bases and J by 9 bases; unmatched bases: 6. The CDR3 reads CASSYHGQGGSPLHF. The CDR3 region has the DNA TGTGCCAGCAGTTACCACGGACAGGGAGGTTCACCCCTCCACTTT.

This chain connects TRBV18 to TRBJ2-3; 13 bases match TRBD2. Germline CDR1 is KGHSH and CDR2 is LQKENI. This CDR3 has 16 amino acids. Trimming cost V 3 bases and J 5 bases; bases outside gene matches: 5. The CDR3 is CASSPGLAGAQDTQYF. CDR3 bases: TGTGCCAGCTCACCCGGACTAGCGGGAGCCCAAGATACGCAGTATTTT.

This clone was recorded a few times. This chain connects TRBV2 to TRBJ2-7; D perhaps matches TRBD2 (6 bases). The V gene's germline CDR1 is SNHLY and CDR2 FYNNEI. The CDR3 consists of 13 residues. Trimming cost V 6 bases and J 6 bases, with 15 bases left between them. This CDR3 reads CASRHGGGAEQYF. The CDR3, as DNA: TGTGCCAGCAGACACGGGGGAGGCGCCGAGCAGTACTTC.

The CDR3 coding sequence is TGTGCCAGCAGTCAAAGGACTAGCGGGAGACCAGATACGCAGTATTTT. It specifies CASSQRTSGRPDTQYF. V is TRBV5-6 and J is TRBJ2-3; 13 bases are shared with TRBD2. With 5 bases clipped from V and 4 bases from J, the junction kept 7 bases outside the gene matches. The CDR3 consists of 16 residues. Germline CDR1 reads SGHDT; CDR2 reads YYEEEE.

V and J are TRBV30 and TRBJ1-2; 7 bases are a match to TRBD1. Germline V CDR1 and CDR2: GTSNPN, SVGIG (reference sequence). J lost 6 bases, V lost 2 bases, and 6 bases had no gene match. The CDR3 spans 13 residues. The CDR3 protein is CAWSRQGSDGYTF. Here the CDR3 DNA reads TGTGCCTGGAGTCGACAGGGAAGTGATGGCTACACCTTC.

The CDR3 DNA reads as TGTGCCAGCAGTTACGGGGAGTCCTCGTCAGATACGCAGTATTTT. Translation: CASSYGESSSDTQYF. The chain is built from TRBV6-5 and TRBJ2-3; D is possibly TRBD2 (5 bases). With 2 bases removed from V and 4 bases from J, the gap between germline ends came to 13 bases. The germline gives CDR1 MNHEY, CDR2 SVGAGI. The CDR3 totals 15 residues.

The rearrangement uses TRBV6-5 and TRBJ1-5, with 11 positions matching TRBD1. CDR1 is MNHEY and CDR2 is SVGAGI in the germline V gene. V dropped 5 bases and J dropped 8; count of bases not matched to a gene: 8. This CDR3 has 15 residues. CDR3 amino acids: CASSTRDRGREPQHF. CDR3 sequence (DNA): TGTGCCAGCAGTACCCGGGACAGGGGGAGGGAGCCCCAGCATTTT.

This clone was seen just once. This chain uses TRBV4-1 with TRBJ1-1; the match to TRBD1 covers 7 bases. V lost 0 bases and J lost 1; bases outside the gene matches: 2. The CDR3 is made up of 15 amino acids. CDR1 is MGHRA, CDR2 YSYEKL, per germline. CDR3 loop: CASSQERGRNTEAFF. DNA for the CDR3: TGCGCCAGCAGCCAAGAAAGGGGGCGGAACACTGAAGCTTTCTTT.

The chain is built from TRBV5-6 and TRBJ2-2; a weak D match, TRBD1 (6 bases). Germline loops: CDR1 SGHDT, CDR2 YYEEEE. V lost 1 base and J 6 bases, leaving 13 bases between the germline ends. The CDR3 has 15 amino acids. The CDR3 nucleotides are TGTGCCAGCAGCTTGCTACAGGGAAGGTCCGGGGAGCTGTTTTTT. Translation: CASSLLQGRSGELFF.

This clone was found a few times. The rearrangement joins TRBV7-8 to TRBJ1-4; D possibly corresponds to TRBD1 (6 bases). Germline assignment: CDR1 SGHVS and CDR2 FQNEAQ. This CDR3 has 11 amino acids. V lost 8 bases and J lost 7, with 8 bases in between. The CDR3 here is CASQQGEKLFF. CDR3 DNA: TGTGCCAGCCAACAGGGTGAAAAACTGTTTTTT.

This clone was detected a few times. Other DNA sequences in the same sample also yield this CDR3. This sequence joins TRBV6-5 and TRBJ2-7, with D possibly matching TRBD1 (5 bases). The CDR3 runs 15 residues. V was cut by 6 bases and J by 5 bases, with 20 bases left in between. In germline, CDR1 is MNHEY, CDR2 SVGAGI. The CDR3 loop is CASRLVGQGGHEQYF. The CDR3 nucleotides read TGTGCCAGCAGACTGGTCGGGCAGGGTGGCCACGAGCAGTACTTC.

This clone was observed a few times. This chain links TRBV28 with TRBJ1-2, with D possibly matching TRBD1 (5 bases). Germline loops: CDR1 MDHEN, CDR2 SYDVKM. This CDR3 is built from 14 residues. Trimming took off 2 bases at V and 7 bases at J, with 14 bases between the two ends. CDR3 region: CASSLLGWGGGYTF. CDR3 sequence (DNA): TGTGCCAGCAGTTTACTCGGTTGGGGGGGTGGCTACACCTTC.

The chain is built from TRBV4-1 and TRBJ2-1, with 9 bases aligning to TRBD1. After removal of 0 bases from V and 14 bases from J, the junction contained 5 bases not matched to a gene. This CDR3 is 13 amino acids long. CDR1 MGHRA and CDR2 YSYEKL come from the germline V gene. CDR3 loop: CASSQEWGQGEFF. The CDR3, as DNA: TGCGCCAGCAGCCAAGAATGGGGACAGGGCGAGTTCTTC.

The chain couples TRBV11-2 to TRBJ1-2, with 9 bases aligning to TRBD1. CDR1 is SGHAT and CDR2 is FQNNGV in the germline V gene. Trimming at V came to 0 bases and at J to 8 bases, leaving 7 bases not matched to a gene. There are 15 residues in the CDR3. The CDR3 nucleotides read TGTGCCAGCAGCTTAGATCGGGGACAGGGAAAGGGCTACACCTTC. Encoded protein: CASSLDRGQGKGYTF. Using reference TRBV11-2 and TRBJ1-2 for the parts outside the CDR3, the full variable domain is EAGVAQSPRYKIIEKRQSVAFWCNPISGHATLYWYQQILGQGPKLLIQFQNNGVVDDSQLPKDRFSAERLKGVDSTLKIQPAKLEDSAVYLCASSLDRGQGKGYTFGSGTRLTVV.

A few counts support this clone. The V gene is TRBV5-1, the J gene TRBJ1-1, with D maybe TRBD1 (6 bases). The germline V gene encodes CDR1 SGHRS and CDR2 YFSETQ. The V end was cut by 3 bases, the J end by 1 base, with 10 bases between. The CDR3 runs 14 residues. CDR3 nucleotide sequence: TGCGCCAGCAGCTCCGGGACACAGAACACTGAAGCTTTCTTT. This translates into CASSSGTQNTEAFF.

J is TRBJ2-5 and V is TRBV19; D not resolved. There are 14 residues in the CDR3. Germline assignment: CDR1 LNHDA and CDR2 SQIVND (reference sequence). The ends were cut back, 0 bases at V and 5 bases at J, with 10 bases in the middle. The CDR3 region is CASSIDRFRETQYF. DNA for the CDR3: TGTGCCAGTAGTATAGATCGGTTCCGTGAGACCCAGTACTTC.

Many counts were recorded for this clone. The V gene is TRBV7-6, the J gene TRBJ1-2; 9 bases are a match to TRBD1. The CDR3 contains 16 residues. The germline V gene has CDR1 SGHVS and CDR2 FNYEAQ. The J segment lost 1 base and the V segment lost 6 bases, leaving 9 bases of the junction unmatched. The CDR3 sequence is CASSSGTGIINYGYTF. DNA of the CDR3: TGTGCCAGCAGTTCCGGGACAGGGATAATTAACTATGGCTACACCTTC.

Ten or more counts support this clone. The gene calls are TRBV10-3 and TRBJ2-7; unclear D gene. CDR3 length equals 14 residues. CDR1 and CDR2 from the germline V gene are ENHRY and SYGVKD. V shed 4 bases and J shed 5 bases, with 15 bases lying between them. CDR3: CAISGRPEAHEQYF. The CDR3 DNA follows: TGTGCCATCAGTGGGAGACCCGAGGCCCACGAGCAGTACTTC.

This clone was observed a few times. The chain uses TRBV29-1 and TRBJ1-4; no firm D call. V was clipped by 3 bases and J by 2 bases, with 7 bases between them. Germline V gives CDR1 SQVTM, CDR2 ANQGSEA. The CDR3 is 13 amino acids. For the CDR3, the DNA is TGCAGCGTTGATAGCGGGACTAATGAAAAACTGTTTTTT. It translates to CSVDSGTNEKLFF.

The V and J genes are TRBV27 and TRBJ1-3; TRBD1 agrees at 9 bases. This CDR3 spans 16 amino acids. Germline V CDR1 and CDR2: MNHEY, SMNVEV (reference sequence). The V and J ends lost 2 bases and 2 bases, in that order; junction bases with no gene match: 4. CDR3 residues: CASSLVGTGTGNTIYF. CDR3 nucleotides: TGTGCCAGCAGTTTAGTCGGGACAGGGACTGGAAACACCATATATTTT.

This clone was detected a few times. The chain employs TRBV6-6 and TRBJ1-3; a weak D match, TRBD1 (5 bases). The V end lost 5 bases, the J end lost 0 bases, and 20 bases lay between the germline ends. The CDR3 loop spans 18 amino acids. CDR1 is MNHNY and CDR2 is SVGAGI in the germline V gene (reference sequence). The CDR3, as DNA: TGTGCCAGCAGTCCATCGGGGGGGTCTACAGGCTCTGGAAACACCATATATTTT. Protein product: CASSPSGGSTGSGNTIYF.

This clone was observed once. This chain uses TRBV29-1 with TRBJ2-7; D perhaps matches TRBD1 (6 bases). This CDR3 has 14 amino acids. Germline V gives CDR1 SQVTM, CDR2 ANQGSEA. Between the trimmed V and J ends, which lost 4 bases and 4 bases, there was a span of 17 bases. The CDR3 sequence: CSVGPTGLPYEQYF. In DNA form, the CDR3 reads TGCAGCGTTGGCCCGACAGGCCTGCCTTACGAGCAGTACTTC.

This clone has just one count. V is TRBV6-2 or TRBV6-3 and J is TRBJ1-3; D uncertain. V lost 5 bases and J 4 bases, leaving 12 bases between the germline ends. The CDR3 is 14 amino acids. The germline V gene has CDR1 MNHEY and CDR2 SVGEGT. For the CDR3, the DNA is TGTGCCAGCAGTCCGCCGGAGGGAGGAAACACCATATATTTT. It encodes CASSPPEGGNTIYF.

A single count supports this clone. The chain employs TRBV7-2 and TRBJ2-7, with D unresolved. Per the germline V gene, CDR1 is SGHTA and CDR2 is FQGNSA. The CDR3 sequence is 15 residues long. Trimming stripped 0 bases from V and 0 bases from J, with 9 bases between. CDR3 residues: CASSLASADSYEQYF. The CDR3 DNA sequence: TGTGCCAGCAGCTTAGCCAGCGCGGACTCCTACGAGCAGTACTTC.

The genes are TRBV4-3 and TRBJ2-5; 7 bases line up with TRBD2. This CDR3 spans 16 amino acids. V lost 4 bases, J lost 2 bases, and 10 bases stayed unmatched. Germline-derived CDR1 and CDR2 are LGHNA and YSLEER. CDR3 nucleotide sequence: TGCGCCAGCAGCCCGTCTCTGAGGGGAGGGCAAGAGACCCAGTACTTC. The encoded protein is CASSPSLRGGQETQYF.